This T cell receptor beta chain was sequenced in a study of T cell changes during pregnancy in multiple sclerosis. The sample holds one count of this clone. CDR1 is SGHNT and CDR2 is YYREEE in the germline V gene (reference sequence). The CDR3 has 14 residues. The V segment lost 0 bases and the J segment 6 bases; nucleotides outside the gene matches: 1. Using immunoSEQ multiplex PCR, the repertoire was profiled, and TCRdb retains in-frame clones only, with some absent. In the table there are roughly 25,000 clones, roughly 89% of which are singletons. The chain employs TRBV5-4 and TRBJ1-2; 11 bases are shared with TRBD1. This sample comprised CD8+ T cells from peripheral blood mononuclear cells, obtained in the second trimester of pregnancy. This clonotype was obtained from a female donor with multiple sclerosis, enrolled in a pregnancy study. The CDR3 spells CASSLGTGGNGYTF. The CDR3 nucleotides read TGTGCCAGCAGCTTGGGGACAGGGGGCAATGGCTACACCTTC.